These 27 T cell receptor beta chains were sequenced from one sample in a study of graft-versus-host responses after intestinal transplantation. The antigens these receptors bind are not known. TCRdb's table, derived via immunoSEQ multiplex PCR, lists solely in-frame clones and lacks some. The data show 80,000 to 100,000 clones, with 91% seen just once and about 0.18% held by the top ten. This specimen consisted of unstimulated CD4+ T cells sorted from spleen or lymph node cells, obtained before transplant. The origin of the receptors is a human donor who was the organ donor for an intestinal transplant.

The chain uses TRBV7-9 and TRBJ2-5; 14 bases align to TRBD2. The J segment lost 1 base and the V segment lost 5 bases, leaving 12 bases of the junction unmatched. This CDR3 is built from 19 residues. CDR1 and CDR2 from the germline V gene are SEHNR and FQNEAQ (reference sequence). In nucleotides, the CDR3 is TGTGCCAGCAGCCCCGCGGGACTAGCGGGGGAGACCTCCCAAGAGACCCAGTACTTC. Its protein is CASSPAGLAGETSQETQYF.

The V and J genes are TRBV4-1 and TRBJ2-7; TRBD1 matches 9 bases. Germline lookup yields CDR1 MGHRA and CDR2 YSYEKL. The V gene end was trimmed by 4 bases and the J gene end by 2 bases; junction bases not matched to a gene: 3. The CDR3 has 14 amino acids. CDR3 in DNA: TGCGCCAGCAGCCTCCGGGACAGGGCCTACGAGCAGTACTTC. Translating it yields CASSLRDRAYEQYF.

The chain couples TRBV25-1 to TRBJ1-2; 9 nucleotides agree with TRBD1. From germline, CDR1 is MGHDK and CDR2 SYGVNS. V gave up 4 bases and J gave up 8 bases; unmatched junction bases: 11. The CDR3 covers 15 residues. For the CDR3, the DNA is TGTGCCAGCAGTGTAGCCGGGACAGGGTTTTGGGGCTACACCTTC. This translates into CASSVAGTGFWGYTF.

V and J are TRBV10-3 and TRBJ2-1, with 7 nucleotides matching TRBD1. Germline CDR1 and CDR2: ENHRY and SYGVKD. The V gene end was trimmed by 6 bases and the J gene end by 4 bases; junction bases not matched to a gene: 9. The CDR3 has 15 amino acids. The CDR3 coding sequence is TGTGCCATCAGACCGACAGGGAAAGCGTACAATGAGCAGTTCTTC. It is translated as CAIRPTGKAYNEQFF.

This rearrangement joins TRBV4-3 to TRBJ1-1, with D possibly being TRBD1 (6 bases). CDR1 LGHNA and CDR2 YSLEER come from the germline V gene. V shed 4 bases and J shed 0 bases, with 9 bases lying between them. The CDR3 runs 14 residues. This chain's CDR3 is CASSPDSLNTEAFF. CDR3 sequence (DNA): TGCGCCAGCAGCCCGGACAGCTTGAACACTGAAGCTTTCTTT.

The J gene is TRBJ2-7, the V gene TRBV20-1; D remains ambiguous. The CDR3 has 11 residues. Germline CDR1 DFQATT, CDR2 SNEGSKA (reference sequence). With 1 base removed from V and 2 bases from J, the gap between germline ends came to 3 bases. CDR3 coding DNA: TGCAGTGCTAGAGGGCCCTACGAGCAGTACTTC. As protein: CSARGPYEQYF.

The CDR3 bases are TGCAGCGTTCCTGACGGGGGGGGCGCAGGGGAGACCCAGTACTTC. It specifies CSVPDGGGAGETQYF. This sequence joins TRBV29-1 and TRBJ2-5; 8 bases map to TRBD2. The V gene end was trimmed by 5 bases and the J gene end by 5 bases; junction bases not matched to a gene: 13. This CDR3 comprises 15 residues. Germline assignment: CDR1 SQVTM and CDR2 ANQGSEA.

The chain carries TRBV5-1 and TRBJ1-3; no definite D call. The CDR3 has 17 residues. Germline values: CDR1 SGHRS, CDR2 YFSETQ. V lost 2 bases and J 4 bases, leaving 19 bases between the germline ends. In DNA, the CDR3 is TGCGCCAGCAGCTTTTGGGGTTTGAGGGCTAGCGGAAACACCATATATTTT. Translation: CASSFWGLRASGNTIYF.

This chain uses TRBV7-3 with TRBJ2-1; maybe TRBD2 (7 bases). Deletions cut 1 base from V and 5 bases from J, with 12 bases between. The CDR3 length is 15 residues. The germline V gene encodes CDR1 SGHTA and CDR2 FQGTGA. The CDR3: CASSLRGGENNEQFF. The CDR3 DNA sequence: TGTGCCAGCAGCTTAAGGGGGGGCGAAAACAATGAGCAGTTCTTC.

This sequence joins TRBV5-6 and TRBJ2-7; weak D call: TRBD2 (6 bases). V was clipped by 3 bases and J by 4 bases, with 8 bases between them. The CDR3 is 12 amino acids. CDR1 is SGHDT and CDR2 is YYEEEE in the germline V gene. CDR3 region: CASSWGRYEQYF. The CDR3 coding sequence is TGTGCCAGCAGCTGGGGGAGGTACGAGCAGTACTTC. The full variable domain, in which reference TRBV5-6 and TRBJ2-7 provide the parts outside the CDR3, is DAGVTQSPTHLIKTRGQQVTLRCSPKSGHDTVSWYQQALGQGPQFIFQYYEEEERQRGNFPDRFSGHQFPNYSSELNVNALLLGDSALYLCASSWGRYEQYFGPGTRLTVT.

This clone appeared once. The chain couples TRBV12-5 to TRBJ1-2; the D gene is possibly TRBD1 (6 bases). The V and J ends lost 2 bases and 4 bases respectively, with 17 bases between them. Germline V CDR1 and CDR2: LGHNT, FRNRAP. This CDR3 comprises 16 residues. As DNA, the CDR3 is TGTGCTAGTGGTTTGAACCGTCCAGGGGCTGCCTATGGCTACACCTTC. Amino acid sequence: CASGLNRPGAAYGYTF.

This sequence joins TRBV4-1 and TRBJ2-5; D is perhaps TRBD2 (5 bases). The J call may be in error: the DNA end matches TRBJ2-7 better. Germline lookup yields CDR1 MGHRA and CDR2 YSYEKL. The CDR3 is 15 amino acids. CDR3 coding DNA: TGCGCCAGCAGCCAGCCGGGGAAAAGCTCCTACGAGCAGTACTTC. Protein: CASSQPGKSSYEQYF.

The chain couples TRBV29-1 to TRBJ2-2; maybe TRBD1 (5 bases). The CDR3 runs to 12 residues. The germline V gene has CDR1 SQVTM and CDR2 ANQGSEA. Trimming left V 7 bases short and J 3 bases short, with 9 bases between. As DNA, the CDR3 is TGCAGCGGTACAGGCGACACCGGGGAGCTGTTTTTT. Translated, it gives CSGTGDTGELFF.

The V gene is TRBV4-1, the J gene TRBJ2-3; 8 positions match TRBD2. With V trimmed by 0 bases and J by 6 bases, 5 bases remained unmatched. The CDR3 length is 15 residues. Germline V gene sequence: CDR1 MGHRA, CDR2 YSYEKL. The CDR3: CASSQDLLAVDTQYF. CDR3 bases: TGCGCCAGCAGCCAAGATCTACTAGCGGTGGATACGCAGTATTTT.

The CDR3 region has the DNA TGTGCTAGTGGTCTAACTAGTATGGGAGAGACCCAGTACTTC. Translated: CASGLTSMGETQYF. The chain carries TRBV12-5 and TRBJ2-5; a possible D gene is TRBD2 (5 bases). The CDR3 length is 14 residues. The V gene's germline CDR1 is LGHNT and CDR2 FRNRAP. Trimming pared 5 bases from V and 4 bases from J, leaving 14 bases between.

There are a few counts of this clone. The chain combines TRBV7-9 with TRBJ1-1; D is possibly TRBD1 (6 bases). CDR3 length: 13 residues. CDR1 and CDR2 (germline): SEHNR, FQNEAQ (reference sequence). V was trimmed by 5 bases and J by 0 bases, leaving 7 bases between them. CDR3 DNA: TGTGCCAGCAGCCGACAGGTGAACACTGAAGCTTTCTTT. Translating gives CASSRQVNTEAFF.

Here the CDR3 reads CASSISSGLGSGGNTIYF. The CDR3 DNA follows: TGTGCCAGTAGTATATCGTCTGGACTGGGATCTGGCGGAAACACCATATATTTT. The chain uses TRBV19 and TRBJ1-3; D remains unclear. The CDR3 totals 18 residues. V lost 2 bases, J lost 4 bases, and 21 bases lay in between. Per germline, CDR1 LNHDA and CDR2 SQIVND (reference sequence).

The CDR3 loop reads CASSPQNILSGSDEQFF. CDR3 in DNA: TGTGCCAGCAGCCCCCAGAACATTTTAAGTGGGAGCGATGAGCAGTTCTTC. This rearrangement joins TRBV14 to TRBJ2-1; a possible D gene is TRBD2 (5 bases). Trimming cost V 4 bases and J 8 bases, with 24 bases left between them. Germline V CDR1 and CDR2: SGHDN, FVKESK. This CDR3 spans 17 amino acids.

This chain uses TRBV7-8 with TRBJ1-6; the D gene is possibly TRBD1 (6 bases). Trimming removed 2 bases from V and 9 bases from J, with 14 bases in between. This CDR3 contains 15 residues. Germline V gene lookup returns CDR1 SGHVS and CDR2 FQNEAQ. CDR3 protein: CASSLLRGLFSPLHF. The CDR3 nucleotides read TGTGCCAGCAGCTTACTGAGGGGGTTATTTTCACCCCTCCACTTT.

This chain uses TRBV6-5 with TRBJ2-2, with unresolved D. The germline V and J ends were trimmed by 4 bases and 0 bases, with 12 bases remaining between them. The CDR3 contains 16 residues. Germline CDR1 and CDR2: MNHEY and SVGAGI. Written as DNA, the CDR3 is TGTGCCAGCAGTTCCTTACCGCAGTCGAACACCGGGGAGCTGTTTTTT. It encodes CASSSLPQSNTGELFF.

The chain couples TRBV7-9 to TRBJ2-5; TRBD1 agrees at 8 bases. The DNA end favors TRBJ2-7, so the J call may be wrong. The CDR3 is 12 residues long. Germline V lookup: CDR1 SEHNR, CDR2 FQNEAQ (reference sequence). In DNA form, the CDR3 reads TGTGCCAGCAGCTTGGACAGGGCCGAGCAGTACTTC. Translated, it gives CASSLDRAEQYF.

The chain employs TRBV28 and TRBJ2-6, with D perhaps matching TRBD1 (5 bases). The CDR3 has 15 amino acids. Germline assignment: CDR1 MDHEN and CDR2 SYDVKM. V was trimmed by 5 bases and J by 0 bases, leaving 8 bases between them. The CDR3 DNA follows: TGTGCCAGCAGTGAGCAGGGCTCTGGGGCCAACGTCCTGACTTTC. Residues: CASSEQGSGANVLTF.

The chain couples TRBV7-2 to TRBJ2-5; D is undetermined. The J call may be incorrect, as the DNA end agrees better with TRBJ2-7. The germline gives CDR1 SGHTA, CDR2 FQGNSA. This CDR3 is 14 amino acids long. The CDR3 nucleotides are TGTGCCAGCACCGTATACGAAGTAACCTACGAGCAGTACTTC. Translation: CASTVYEVTYEQYF.

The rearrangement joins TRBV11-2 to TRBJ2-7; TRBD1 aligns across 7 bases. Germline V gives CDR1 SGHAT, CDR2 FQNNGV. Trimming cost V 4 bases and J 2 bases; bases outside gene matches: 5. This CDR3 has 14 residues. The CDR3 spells CASSSYRGAYEQYF. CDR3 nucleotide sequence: TGTGCCAGCAGCTCCTACAGGGGAGCCTACGAGCAGTACTTC.

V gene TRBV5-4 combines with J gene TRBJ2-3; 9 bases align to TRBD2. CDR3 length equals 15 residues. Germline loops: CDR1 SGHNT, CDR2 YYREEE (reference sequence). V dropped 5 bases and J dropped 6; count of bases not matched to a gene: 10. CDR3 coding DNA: TGTGCCAGCAGTCCCGGGACTAGCCTTGGGGATACGCAGTATTTT. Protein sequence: CASSPGTSLGDTQYF.

DNA of the CDR3: TGTGCCAGCTCACCGCAGGGGGCTGATGAAAAACTGTTTTTT. It translates to CASSPQGADEKLFF. J is TRBJ1-4 and V is TRBV18, with TRBD1 matching over 8 bases. V shed 3 bases and J 6 bases; nucleotides not matched to a gene: 3. The CDR3 is 14 amino acids. Looked up from germline, CDR1 is KGHSH and CDR2 is LQKENI.

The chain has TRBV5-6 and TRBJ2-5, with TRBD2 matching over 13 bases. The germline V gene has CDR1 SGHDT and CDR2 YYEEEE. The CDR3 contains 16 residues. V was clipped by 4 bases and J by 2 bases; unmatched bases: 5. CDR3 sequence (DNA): TGTGCCAGCAGCCCGGGACTAGCGGGGCCGCAAGAGACCCAGTACTTC. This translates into CASSPGLAGPQETQYF.